The entry below describes one TCR beta chain. The germline gives CDR1 SGHRS, CDR2 YFSETQ. Trimming cost V 0 bases and J 4 bases; bases outside gene matches: 7. The CDR3 loop spans 16 amino acids. This sample stems from a study of blood T cell repertoires in COVID-19. Data came from immunoSEQ multiplex PCR; TCRdb stores just in-frame clones and leaves some out. The repertoire holds tens of thousands of clones, with 90% as singletons. This TCR was recovered from a human donor in a cohort sampled during active COVID-19. The sequencing sample was made of peripheral blood. The chain carries TRBV5-1 and TRBJ1-2, with TRBD1 identical over 9 bases. The CDR3 DNA is TGCGCCAGCAGCTTGGGTACGGGACAGGGATCCTATGGCTACACCTTC. Residues: CASSLGTGQGSYGYTF.